This TCR beta chain was documented in a study of blood T cell repertoires in COVID-19. On the study more broadly: There were acute and convalescent COVID-19 samples, and they came from the United States, Italy and Spain. Nucleic acid was either cDNA or gDNA, and it came from T cells, B-cell-depleted T cells, or PBMCs.

Original processing notes: Estimates of nucleated cell counts were drawn from the amplification of reference gene primers. This table comes from immunoSEQ multiplex PCR, and its TCRdb copy is limited to in-frame clones, with some not included. For V, J and clone size, that table is used; D and trimming come from the DNA. The sample has some 110,000 clones; approximately 87% are singletons. This CDR3 spans 17 amino acids. The V segment lost 3 bases and the J segment 0 bases; nucleotides outside the gene matches: 10. CDR1 is MDHEN and CDR2 is SYDVKM in the germline V gene. This clone was detected once. Sequenced material: peripheral blood. This chain links TRBV28 with TRBJ2-7, with 8 bases aligning to TRBD2. The TCR was taken from a man between 50 and 59 years old with acute or convalescent COVID-19. The CDR3 DNA follows: TGTGCCAGCAGTTTCCCTCCGGGAGGGGCGGACTCCTACGAGCAGTACTTC. It codes for CASSFPPGGADSYEQYF.